This TCR beta chain was captured in a study of OX40 agonist ivuxolimab in advanced cancers. Germline values: CDR1 MNHNS, CDR2 SASEGT. The CDR3 is 12 amino acids. Trimming shortened V by 3 bases and J by 4 bases, and 3 bases separated the two germline ends. The protocol was immunoSEQ multiplex PCR, while the TCRdb copy is restricted to in-frame clones and leaves out a portion. The sample lists roughly 26,000 clones, more than 80% occurring once. The TCR originated in an adult with an advanced solid tumor such as melanoma, head and neck, liver or kidney cancer. This sample comprised CD4+ or CD8+ T cells sorted from blood, obtained in a trial of the OX40 agonist ivuxolimab. The chain combines TRBV6-1 with TRBJ2-2; D is unclear. The DNA for the CDR3 is TGTGCCAGCAGTGACCCCACCGGGGAGCTGTTTTTT. This codes for CASSDPTGELFF.